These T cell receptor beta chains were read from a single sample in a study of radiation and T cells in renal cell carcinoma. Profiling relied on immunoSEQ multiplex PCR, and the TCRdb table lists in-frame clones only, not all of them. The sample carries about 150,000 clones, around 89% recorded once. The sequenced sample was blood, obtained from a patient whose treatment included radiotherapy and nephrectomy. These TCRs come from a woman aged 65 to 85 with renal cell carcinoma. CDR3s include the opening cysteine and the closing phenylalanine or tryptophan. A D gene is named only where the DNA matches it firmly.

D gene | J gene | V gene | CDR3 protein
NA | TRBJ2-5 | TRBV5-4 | CASSLDPARQETQYF
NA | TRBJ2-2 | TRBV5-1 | CASSLSSASNTGELFF
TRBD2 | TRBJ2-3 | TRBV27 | CASSSPQRGTASAQYF
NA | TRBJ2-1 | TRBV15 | CATSRDAGAYNEQFF
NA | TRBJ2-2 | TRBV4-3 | CASSQIAAGQNTGELFF
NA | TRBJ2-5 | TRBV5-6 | CASSLGGGETQYF
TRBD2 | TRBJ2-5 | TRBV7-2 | CASSLLAGGRETQYF
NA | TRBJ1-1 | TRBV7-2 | CASSLGGSGAEAFF
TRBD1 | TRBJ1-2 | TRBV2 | CASRITGEGHYGYTF
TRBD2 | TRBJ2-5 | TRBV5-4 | CASSLVGGRGETQYF
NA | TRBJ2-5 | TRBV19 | CASSSLTGRETQYF
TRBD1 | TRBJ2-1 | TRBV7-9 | CASSLGTGGGEQFF
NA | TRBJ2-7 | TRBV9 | CASRGEEGSYEQYF
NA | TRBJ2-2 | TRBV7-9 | CASSSLRQNTGELFF
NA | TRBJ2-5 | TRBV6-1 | CASIYQETQYF
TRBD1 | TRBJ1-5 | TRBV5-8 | CASSPGTGGDSNQPQHF
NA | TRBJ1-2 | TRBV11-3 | CASSVGQLDGYTF
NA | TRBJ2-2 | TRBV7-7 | CASSLRTGELFF
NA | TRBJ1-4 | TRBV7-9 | CASSLGLGEKLFF
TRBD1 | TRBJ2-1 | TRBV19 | CASSIDRGSYNEQFF
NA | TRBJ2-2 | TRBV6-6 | CASSYNRDPLAGELFF
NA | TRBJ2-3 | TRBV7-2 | CASSLGAKGFGTDTQYF
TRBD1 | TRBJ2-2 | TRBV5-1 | CASSLGQGATGELFF
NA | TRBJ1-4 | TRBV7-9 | CASSLGGNEKLFF
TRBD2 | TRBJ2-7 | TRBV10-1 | CASNLAGEREQYF
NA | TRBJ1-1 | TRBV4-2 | CASSQDVAAEAFF
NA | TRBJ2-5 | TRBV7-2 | CASSFDVGPQETQYF
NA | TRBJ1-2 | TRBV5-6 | CASSWKDGYTF
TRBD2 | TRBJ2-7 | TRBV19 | CASSAVLAGASYEQYF
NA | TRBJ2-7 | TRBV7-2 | CASSLSGHIYEQYF
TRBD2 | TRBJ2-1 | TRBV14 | CASSPMTSGGAREQFF
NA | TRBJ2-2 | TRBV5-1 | CASSLGQLNTGELFF
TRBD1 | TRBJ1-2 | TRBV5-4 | CASSLVAGGAGGYTF
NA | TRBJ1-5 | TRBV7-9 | CASSAASGNQPQHF
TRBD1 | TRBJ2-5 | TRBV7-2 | CASSTDRGSETQYF
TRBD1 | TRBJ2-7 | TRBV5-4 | CASSGTGSYEQYF
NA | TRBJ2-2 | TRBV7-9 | CASSFGQFGELFF
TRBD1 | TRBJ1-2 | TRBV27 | CASSLRQGDYGYTF
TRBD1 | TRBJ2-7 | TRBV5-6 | CASSPIRQGQYEQYF
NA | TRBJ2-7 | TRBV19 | CASSRQLHYEQYF
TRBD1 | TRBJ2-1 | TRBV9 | CASTRTGSYNEQFF
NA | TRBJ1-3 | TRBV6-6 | CASDTGTGNTIYF
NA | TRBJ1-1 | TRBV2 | CASSEWGVNTEAFF